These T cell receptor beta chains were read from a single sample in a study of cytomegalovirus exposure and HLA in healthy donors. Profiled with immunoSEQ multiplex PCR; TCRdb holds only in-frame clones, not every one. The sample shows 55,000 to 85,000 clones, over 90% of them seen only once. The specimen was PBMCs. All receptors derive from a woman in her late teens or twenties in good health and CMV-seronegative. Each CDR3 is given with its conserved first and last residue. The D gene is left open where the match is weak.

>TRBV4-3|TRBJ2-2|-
CASSQYSGVQGAGELFF
TGCGCCAGCAGCCAATATAGCGGGGTCCAGGGGGCCGGGGAGCTGTTTTTT
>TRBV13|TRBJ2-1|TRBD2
CASSLGLAGGEQFF
TGTGCCAGCAGCTTAGGCCTAGCGGGCGGAGAGCAGTTCTTC
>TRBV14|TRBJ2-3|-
CASSIVADTQYF
TGTGCCAGCAGTATCGTCGCAGATACGCAGTATTTT
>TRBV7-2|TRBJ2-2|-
CASSLEQGTGELFF
TGTGCCAGCAGCTTAGAACAGGGCACCGGGGAGCTGTTTTTT
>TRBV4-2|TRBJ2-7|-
CASSQEGFGFHQGTSYEQYF
TGTGCCAGCAGCCAAGAAGGGTTCGGCTTCCACCAGGGGACCTCCTACGAGCAGTACTTC
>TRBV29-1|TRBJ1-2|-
CSVEEQAGVGYGYTF
TGCAGCGTTGAAGAACAGGCTGGGGTAGGGTATGGCTACACCTTC
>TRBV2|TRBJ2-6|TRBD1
CAGATGASGANVLTF
TGTGCCGGCGCGACAGGGGCTTCTGGGGCCAACGTCCTGACTTTC
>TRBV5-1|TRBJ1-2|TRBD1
CASSLVVTGGVNYGYTF
TGCGCCAGCAGCTTGGTTGTGACAGGGGGCGTTAACTATGGCTACACCTTC
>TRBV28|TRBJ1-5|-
CASSLQRRAYSNQPQHF
TGTGCCAGCAGTTTACAGCGCAGGGCGTATAGCAATCAGCCCCAGCATTTT
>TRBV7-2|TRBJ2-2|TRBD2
CASSPGGVNTGELFF
TGTGCCAGCAGCCCCGGGGGGGTGAACACCGGGGAGCTGTTTTTT
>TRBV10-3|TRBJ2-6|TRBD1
CAISELDRAYSGANVLTF
TGTGCCATCAGTGAATTGGACAGGGCCTACTCTGGGGCCAACGTCCTGACTTTC
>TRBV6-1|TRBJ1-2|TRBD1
CASSEGGTGNGYTF
TGTGCCAGCAGTGAAGGGGGGACAGGGAATGGCTACACCTTC
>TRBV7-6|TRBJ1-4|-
CASSQQEKLFF
TGTGCCAGCAGCCAACAGGAAAAACTGTTTTTT
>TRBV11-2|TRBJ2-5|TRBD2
CASSPWTSGHQETQYF
TGTGCCAGCAGCCCTTGGACTAGCGGGCACCAAGAGACCCAGTACTTC
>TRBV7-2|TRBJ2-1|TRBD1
CASSLGGRQGQFF
TGTGCCAGCAGCTTAGGGGGCCGACAGGGGCAGTTCTTC
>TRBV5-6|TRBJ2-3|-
CASSLVTDTQYF
TGTGCCAGCAGCTTGGTAACAGATACGCAGTATTTT
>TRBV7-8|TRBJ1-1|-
CASQEGVTEAFF
TGTGCCAGCCAAGAGGGGGTGACTGAAGCTTTCTTT
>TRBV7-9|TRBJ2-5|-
CASSMRGLLKETQYF
TGTGCCAGCAGTATGCGGGGGCTGTTAAAGGAGACCCAGTACTTC
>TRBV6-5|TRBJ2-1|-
CASSYGRYNEQFF
TGTGCCAGCAGTTACGGGAGATACAATGAGCAGTTCTTC
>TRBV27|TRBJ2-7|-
CASSPHGSSYEQYF
TGTGCCAGCAGCCCCCACGGGAGCTCCTACGAGCAGTACTTC
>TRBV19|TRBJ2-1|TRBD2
CASRTGLANYNEQFF
TGTGCCAGTAGAACGGGACTAGCGAACTACAATGAGCAGTTCTTC
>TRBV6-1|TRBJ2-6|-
CASSGPVEGSSSGANVLTF
TGTGCCAGCAGTGGTCCCGTCGAGGGTTCCAGCTCTGGGGCCAACGTCCTGACTTTC
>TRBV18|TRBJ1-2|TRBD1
CASSRDREGYGYTF
TGTGCCAGCTCACGGGACAGGGAAGGGTATGGCTACACCTTC
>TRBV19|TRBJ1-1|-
CATDSGVRAFF
TGTGCCACCGACTCAGGGGTGCGGGCTTTCTTT
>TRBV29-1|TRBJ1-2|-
CSVEWQGGGYTF
TGCAGCGTTGAGTGGCAGGGAGGTGGCTACACCTTC